Reported below is one T cell receptor beta chain. The sequenced target, TCR beta, came from blood CD8+ and CD4+ T cells. Each multiple sclerosis control was a treatment-naive patient with relapsing-remitting disease that was either stable or active. Bulk CD8+ and CD4+ cells came from magnetic negative isolation; CD8+ TEMRA by FACS. Random hexamers were used to reverse transcribe roughly 0.45 to 1 ug of RNA. TCRdb re-called the immunoSEQ multiplex PCR reads with MiXCR, one entry per CDR3 protein. This table has about 73,000 distinct CDR3 sequences, approximately 95% appearing once. The V gene lost 1 base and the J gene lost 6 bases, with 6 bases spanning the gap. This CDR3 spans 13 amino acids. Germline V gene sequence: CDR1 SGHAT, CDR2 FQNNGV. The record originates from a study of CD8 T cells in Susac syndrome.

Material for sequencing was CD8+ T cells from PBMCs. The chain combines TRBV11-2 with TRBJ2-2; D gene unclear. The receptor was derived from a human donor with multiple sclerosis. This CDR3 reads CASSLGLAGELFF. CDR3 bases: TGTGCCAGCAGCTTAGGGTTGGCCGGGGAGCTGTTTTTT.